One and the same sample provided the 10 T cell receptor beta chains below, sequenced in a study of cytomegalovirus exposure and HLA in healthy donors (dated by TCRdb to about 2017). The library relied on the immunoSEQ multiplex PCR assay. For the multiplex PCR, a mixture combining 60 forward primers for TCR Vbeta segments and 13 reverse primers for TCR Jbeta segments was used. Held by TCRdb, this immuneACCESS table contains in-frame sequences only and omits some clones. Under half of the omission traces to an unresolved V gene where checked; the cause of the rest is unknown. This sample's table carries some 110,000 clones. Roughly 6.6% of the sample comes from the top ten. The specimen sequenced was PBMCs. Receptor source: a man aged 40-49 years in good health and CMV-seropositive.

This chain uses TRBV5-4 with TRBJ2-3, with TRBD2 identical over 16 bases. Germline CDR1 is SGHNT and CDR2 is YYREEE (reference sequence). The J segment lost 6 bases and the V segment lost 3 bases, leaving 10 bases of the junction unmatched. The CDR3 is 18 amino acids. CDR3 DNA sequence: TGTGCCAGCAGCTCAGGGACTAGCGGGAGGGCCTCTAGTGATACGCAGTATTTT. Translated: CASSSGTSGRASSDTQYF.

The chain joins TRBV7-9 to TRBJ2-7; the D gene is possibly TRBD2 (6 bases). CDR3 length: 15 residues. The germline V gene encodes CDR1 SEHNR and CDR2 FQNEAQ (reference sequence). Trimming stripped 4 bases from V and 1 base from J, with 14 bases between. CDR3 amino acids: CASSSNLGGSYEQYF. Written as DNA, the CDR3 is TGTGCCAGCAGCTCAAATCTGGGGGGTTCCTACGAGCAGTACTTC.

V is TRBV6-5 and J is TRBJ2-3; TRBD1 matches at 7 bases. Germline V gene data show CDR1 as MNHEY and CDR2 as SVGAGI. The CDR3 runs to 16 residues. V dropped 4 bases and J dropped 0; count of bases not matched to a gene: 7. CDR3 in amino acids: CASSFRDRVSTDTQYF. CDR3 nucleotide sequence: TGTGCCAGCAGTTTTCGAGACAGGGTTAGCACAGATACGCAGTATTTT.

The chain couples TRBV30 to TRBJ2-6; D perhaps matches TRBD1 (5 bases). CDR1 and CDR2 (germline): GTSNPN, SVGIG (reference sequence). V was clipped by 3 bases and J by 0 bases, with 15 bases between them. This CDR3 region has 17 residues. CDR3 residues: CAWSRQLWDSGANVLTF. The CDR3 DNA sequence: TGTGCCTGGAGCCGACAGCTATGGGACTCTGGGGCCAACGTCCTGACTTTC. Combining the CDR3 with reference TRBV30 and TRBJ2-6 gives the whole variable domain SQTIHQWPATLVQPVGSPLSLECTVEGTSNPNLYWYRQAAGRGLQLLFYSVGIGQISSEVPQNLSASRPQDRQFILSSKKLLLSDSGFYLCAWSRQLWDSGANVLTFGAGSRLTVL.

The chain recombines TRBV29-1 with TRBJ2-1, with TRBD2 matching over 7 bases. Germline CDR1 and CDR2: SQVTM and ANQGSEA. CDR3 size: 15 residues. V lost 5 bases, J lost 1 base, and 8 bases stayed unmatched. The CDR3 DNA follows: TGCAGCGTTCCTTTACTAGCGCCTTCCTACAATGAGCAGTTCTTC. Translation gives CSVPLLAPSYNEQFF.

V is TRBV7-6 and J is TRBJ2-5, with D maybe TRBD2 (6 bases). The CDR3 is 14 residues long. CDR1 and CDR2 (germline): SGHVS, FNYEAQ. The V gene lost 4 bases and the J gene lost 5 bases, with 14 bases spanning the gap. The CDR3 coding sequence is TGTGCCAGCAGCTCACCTGGTGGGGGGGAGACCCAGTACTTC. It yields the protein CASSSPGGGETQYF.

This chain uses TRBV7-2 with TRBJ2-1; 7 nucleotides match TRBD2. The CDR3 is 15 amino acids. The J segment lost 3 bases and the V segment lost 6 bases, leaving 8 bases of the junction unmatched. Germline V gene lookup returns CDR1 SGHTA and CDR2 FQGNSA. The CDR3 spells CASRERGVLYNEQFF. The CDR3, as DNA: TGTGCCAGCAGGGAGCGGGGAGTACTCTACAATGAGCAGTTCTTC.

The V gene is TRBV4-1, the J gene TRBJ2-2; TRBD2 is a possible D gene (6 bases). The CDR3 consists of 16 residues. CDR1 is MGHRA and CDR2 is YSYEKL in the germline V gene. The V and J ends lost 0 bases and 0 bases respectively, with 8 bases between them. CDR3: CASSQDGRPNTGELFF. The CDR3 coding sequence is TGCGCCAGCAGCCAAGACGGGAGACCGAACACCGGGGAGCTGTTTTTT.

CDR3: CASGAGGQADTQYF. The CDR3 DNA reads TGTGCCAGCGGAGCGGGAGGGCAAGCAGATACGCAGTATTTT. The rearrangement uses TRBV6-1 and TRBJ2-3, with 10 nucleotides matching TRBD2. With 8 bases clipped from V and 4 bases from J, the junction kept 6 bases outside the gene matches. From germline, CDR1 is MNHNS and CDR2 SASEGT. CDR3 length: 14 amino acids.

With regard to this clone: Other DNA sequences within the sample encode an identical CDR3. The rearrangement uses TRBV7-9 and TRBJ1-1; D ambiguous. This CDR3 is 12 amino acids long. The V gene lost 5 bases and the J gene lost 0 bases, with 4 bases spanning the gap. Germline V gene lookup returns CDR1 SEHNR and CDR2 FQNEAQ (reference sequence). CDR3 nucleotide sequence: TGTGCCAGCAGCCTTATGAACACTGAAGCTTTCTTT. Amino acid sequence: CASSLMNTEAFF.